This T cell receptor (beta chain) was captured by sequencing in a study of T-cell memory formation after mild COVID-19. As for the study in general: Largely, the TCR clusters proved donor specific.

This clonotype was picked up many times. Its antigen is unknown. General observations from the study: Later expanders leaned toward CD4+, whereas clones contracting from day 15 to 85 were balanced CD4/CD8. Shrinking CD4+ clones resided mostly in CM and EM, and CD8+ ones in EMRA. Some clones that responded were present in memory (sampled pre-infection), which suggests cross-reactive memory joined.

In germline, CDR1 is SGHTA, CDR2 FQGNSA. The CDR3 loop spans 16 amino acids. V was shortened by 5 bases and J by 2 bases, with 15 bases between the two germline ends. TCRdb itself ran the 5' RACE reads through MiXCR, one entry per CDR3 protein. The data contain hundreds of thousands of distinct CDR3 sequences, about 17% of them singletons. The sample was PBMCs or a T cell subset sorted from them (not recorded which). The chain employs TRBV7-2 and TRBJ2-2, with a tentative D call TRBD2 (5 bases). This clonotype was obtained from a man aged 18 to 35 who had mild COVID-19 (a few samples of this study predate the infection). Cell type and time point are not known. CDR3 loop: CASSPRTRTNTGELFF. CDR3 coding DNA: TGTGCCAGCAGCCCGAGGACTCGCACCAACACCGGGGAGCTGTTTTTT.